A selection of T cell receptor beta chains follows, all from one sample in a study of T-cell reconstitution after alpha-beta-depleted transplantation in children. TCRdb reprocessed the PCR reads with MiXCR, giving one entry per CDR3 protein. This repertoire shows around 440,000 distinct CDR3 sequences, 15% to 20% found once; its top ten account for 25% to 35%. Sequencing used PBMCs, mostly from graft donor cells, obtained 360 days after TCRalphabeta/CD19-depleted stem cell transplant. Source of these receptors: a boy in the first two years of life who had a stem cell transplant for Wiskott-Aldrich syndrome, so the T cells may come from the graft donor. Both conserved end residues are part of each CDR3. The D gene is left open where the match is weak. A clone size is listed for some rows: how often the clone was seen (once, few, many), or a class if it is expanded.

DNA | CDR3 | J | V | D | size
TGTGCCAGCAGTCGACAGGGAGCCTTCACTGAAGCTTTCTTT | CASSRQGAFTEAFF | TRBJ1-1 | TRBV12-3/TRBV12-4 | TRBD1 | -
TGTGCCACCAGTGATTTGAACAGCCCAGGACCCGGTGAGCAGTTCTTC | CATSDLNSPGPGEQFF | TRBJ2-1 | TRBV24-1 | - | few
TGTGCCAGCAGTTACAACCCCCGTGCTGGCGGGAGAAGTTACGAGCAGTACTTC | CASSYNPRAGGRSYEQYF | TRBJ2-7 | TRBV6-5 | TRBD2 | -
TGTGCCAGTTCCCCCTGGCAGGGGACCGGGGCCAACGTCCTGACTTTC | CASSPWQGTGANVLTF | TRBJ2-6 | TRBV6-1 | - | -
TGTGCCATCAGTGACCTGGGAGATAAGTACAATGAGCAGTTCTTC | CAISDLGDKYNEQFF | TRBJ2-1 | TRBV10-3 | - | few
TGTGCCAGCAGTTACCAGCGACCGACGGTGAACACTGAAGCTTTCTTT | CASSYQRPTVNTEAFF | TRBJ1-1 | TRBV6-2/TRBV6-3 | - | few
TGTGCCAGCAGGGGGGAGTTCTCCTATAATTCACCCCTCCACTTT | CASRGEFSYNSPLHF | TRBJ1-6 | TRBV6-1 | - | -
TGTGCCAGCGATCAGGGAGGGACCTCCTACGAGCAGTACTTC | CASDQGGTSYEQYF | TRBJ2-7 | TRBV25-1 | TRBD2 | many
TGCAGTGCTAGAGGGGGGACTAGCGGCCCCTACAATGAGCAGTTCTTC | CSARGGTSGPYNEQFF | TRBJ2-1 | TRBV20-1 | TRBD2 | few
TGTGCCAGCAGTCGAGTGTGGGGTGAATATTCACCGGAGCAGTTCTTC | CASSRVWGEYSPEQFF | TRBJ2-1 | TRBV12-3/TRBV12-4 | - | -
TGTGCCAGCAGTTCCCCACAGGGTGCGTCATCCTACGAGCAGTACTTC | CASSSPQGASSYEQYF | TRBJ2-7 | TRBV12-3/TRBV12-4 | - | -
TGTGCCAGCAGCTTAGGGGTGCGGGGGTATCAGCCCCAGCATTTT | CASSLGVRGYQPQHF | TRBJ1-5 | TRBV12-3/TRBV12-4 | - | -
TGTGCCTGGAGTTACAGAAGACTCAGACTAGCGGGAGGCCACGAGCAGTACTTC | CAWSYRRLRLAGGHEQYF | TRBJ2-7 | TRBV30 | TRBD2 | -
TGCGCCAGCAGCTCACAGATACAAGAGACCCAGTACTTC | CASSSQIQETQYF | TRBJ2-5 | TRBV5-1 | - | -
TGTGCCAGCAGTGCCAACAGGGGGATGGATACGCAGTATTTT | CASSANRGMDTQYF | TRBJ2-3 | TRBV25-1 | TRBD1 | few
TGTGCCAGCAGCTTCGTTGGGACAGGGTTAACGGGCACAGATACGCAGTATTTT | CASSFVGTGLTGTDTQYF | TRBJ2-3 | TRBV5-4 | TRBD1 | few
TGCGCCAGCAGCTATCTGAACACTGAAGCTTTCTTT | CASSYLNTEAFF | TRBJ1-1 | TRBV5-1 | - | few
TGTGCCAGCAGCCTAAGGAGGGGGACTAATGAAAAACTGTTTTTT | CASSLRRGTNEKLFF | TRBJ1-4 | TRBV12-3/TRBV12-4 | - | -
TGTGCCAGCAGCTCGTATAGAAGGCTAGCGGGGCGAATCTCCTACAATGAGCAGTTCTTC | CASSSYRRLAGRISYNEQFF | TRBJ2-1 | TRBV11-2 | TRBD2 | few
TGTGCCAGCTCACCAGGGGACAGACCCTCTGGGGCCAACGTCCTGACTTTC | CASSPGDRPSGANVLTF | TRBJ2-6 | TRBV18 | TRBD1 | -
TGTGCCAGCAGCTTAGGGACCACGGGATGGAACGCGCAGTATTTT | CASSLGTTGWNAQYF | TRBJ2-3 | TRBV11-3 | - | few
TGCGCCAGCAGCAAGGGAGGGGGAGCAACTAATGAAAAACTGTTTTTT | CASSKGGGATNEKLFF | TRBJ1-4 | TRBV5-1 | - | few
TGCAGCGCCCAGAACACTGAAGCTTTCTTT | CSAQNTEAFF | TRBJ1-1 | TRBV29-1 | - | few
TGCAGTGCTTCACCGGACGAGGTCTGGTCCTACGAGCAGTACTTC | CSASPDEVWSYEQYF | TRBJ2-7 | TRBV20-1 | - | few
TGTGCCAGCAGCTCACCTAGAGGGGGGAAAAGGACCGATGAGCAGTTCTTC | CASSSPRGGKRTDEQFF | TRBJ2-1 | TRBV7-9 | - | few
TGTGCCAGCAGCTTAGGGGGAGAGGTAATATCCTACGAGCAGTACTTC | CASSLGGEVISYEQYF | TRBJ2-7 | TRBV7-2 | - | few
TGTGCCAGCCGACCGGAGATGGGGAGAAACATTCAGTACTTC | CASRPEMGRNIQYF | TRBJ2-4 | TRBV6-1 | - | -